This T cell receptor (beta chain) was identified in a study of long-term antiretroviral therapy in people with HIV. The run of the v3.0 immunoSEQ assay was at survey level. Assay: immunoSEQ multiplex PCR; the TCRdb copy retains only in-frame clones and omits some. The table lists around 21,000 clones, 90% of them singletons. V was pared by 6 bases and J by 5 bases, with 11 bases of the junction left unmatched. The germline CDR1 and CDR2 sequences are GTSNPN and SVGIG (reference sequence). CDR3 length equals 14 residues. This clone was detected once. The source was unsorted PBMCs, collected 4.4 years before starting antiretroviral therapy. This chain links TRBV30 with TRBJ1-2; 8 bases are a match to TRBD1. This receptor was identified in a woman in her thirties with HIV. The CDR3 bases are TGTGCCTGCGTAACACAGGGGGTTTGGTATGGCTACACCTTC. It yields the protein CACVTQGVWYGYTF.